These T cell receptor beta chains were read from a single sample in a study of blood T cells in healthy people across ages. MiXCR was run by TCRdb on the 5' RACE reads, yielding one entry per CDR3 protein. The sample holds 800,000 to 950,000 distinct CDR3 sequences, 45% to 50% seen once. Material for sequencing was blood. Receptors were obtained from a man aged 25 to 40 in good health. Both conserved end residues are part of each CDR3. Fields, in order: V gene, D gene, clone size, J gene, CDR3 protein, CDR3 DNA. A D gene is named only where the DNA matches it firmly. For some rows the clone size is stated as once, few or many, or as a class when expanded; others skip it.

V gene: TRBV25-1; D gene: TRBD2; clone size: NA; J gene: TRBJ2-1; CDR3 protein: CAGSGGLASYNEQFF; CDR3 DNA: TGTGCCGGCAGTGGGGGACTAGCGTCCTACAATGAGCAGTTCTTC
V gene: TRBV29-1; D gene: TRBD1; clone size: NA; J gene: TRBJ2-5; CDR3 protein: CSGQTGDGQETQYF; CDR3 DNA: TGCAGCGGACAGACAGGGGATGGCCAAGAGACCCAGTACTTC
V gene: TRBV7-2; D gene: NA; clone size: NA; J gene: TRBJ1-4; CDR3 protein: CASSPAEGYPDEKLFF; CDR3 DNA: TGTGCCAGCAGCCCCGCAGAGGGCTATCCGGATGAAAAACTGTTTTTT
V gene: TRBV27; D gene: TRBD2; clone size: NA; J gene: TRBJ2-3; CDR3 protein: CASSSPPGLAGGPYTDTQYF; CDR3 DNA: TGTGCCAGCAGCTCGCCACCAGGACTAGCGGGGGGGCCTTACACAGATACGCAGTATTTT
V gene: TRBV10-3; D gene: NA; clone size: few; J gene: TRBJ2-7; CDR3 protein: CAISGQAYEQYF; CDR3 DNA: TGTGCCATCAGTGGACAGGCCTACGAGCAGTACTTC
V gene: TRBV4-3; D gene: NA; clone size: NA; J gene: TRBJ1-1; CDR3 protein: CASSLGGGAGNTEAFF; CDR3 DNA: TGCGCCAGCAGCCTTGGGGGGGGCGCGGGGAACACTGAAGCTTTCTTT
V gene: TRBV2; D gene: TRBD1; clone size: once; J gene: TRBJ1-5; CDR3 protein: CASSPEQGNQPQHF; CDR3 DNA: TGTGCCAGCAGCCCCGAACAGGGGAATCAGCCCCAGCATTTT
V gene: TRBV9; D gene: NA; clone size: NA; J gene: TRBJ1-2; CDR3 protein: CASSVGGGRQGSNYGYTF; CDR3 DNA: TGTGCCAGCAGCGTAGGAGGAGGGAGGCAGGGAAGCAACTATGGCTACACCTTC
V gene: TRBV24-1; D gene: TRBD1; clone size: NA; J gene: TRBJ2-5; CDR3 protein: CATSAAQGQLETQYF; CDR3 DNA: TGTGCCACCAGTGCCGCACAGGGGCAACTGGAGACCCAGTACTTC
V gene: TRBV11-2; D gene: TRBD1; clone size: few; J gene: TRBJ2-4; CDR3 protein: CASSAGTAGEQYF; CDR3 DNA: TGTGCCAGCAGCGCCGGGACAGCCGGTGAGCAGTACTTC
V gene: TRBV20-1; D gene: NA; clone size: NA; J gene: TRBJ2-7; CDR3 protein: CSARATPNTYEQYF; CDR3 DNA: TGCAGTGCTAGGGCCACACCTAACACCTACGAGCAGTACTTC
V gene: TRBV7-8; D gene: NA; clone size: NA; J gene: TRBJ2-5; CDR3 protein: CASSLPFGLQGSQETQYF; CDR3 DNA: TGTGCCAGCAGCTTACCGTTCGGATTACAGGGCTCCCAAGAGACCCAGTACTTC
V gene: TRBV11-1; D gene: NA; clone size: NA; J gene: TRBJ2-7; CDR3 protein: CAISPKVYEQYF; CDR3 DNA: TGTGCCATCAGCCCCAAAGTCTACGAGCAGTACTTC
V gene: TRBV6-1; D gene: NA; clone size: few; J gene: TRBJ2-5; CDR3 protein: CASTQDQETQYF; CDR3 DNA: TGTGCCAGCACGCAGGATCAAGAGACCCAGTACTTC
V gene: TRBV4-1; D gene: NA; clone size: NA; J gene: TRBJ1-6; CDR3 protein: CAGSPISGLDSPLHF; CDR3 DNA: TGCGCCGGCAGCCCCATCAGCGGGTTGGATTCACCCCTCCACTTT
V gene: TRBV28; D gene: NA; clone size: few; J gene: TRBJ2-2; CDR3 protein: CAVNKDTNTGELFF; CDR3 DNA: TGTGCCGTTAACAAGGACACAAACACCGGGGAGCTGTTTTTT
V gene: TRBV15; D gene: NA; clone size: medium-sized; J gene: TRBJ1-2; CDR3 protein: CATSRDQVWGYTF; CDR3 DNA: TGTGCCACCAGCAGAGATCAGGTGTGGGGCTACACCTTC
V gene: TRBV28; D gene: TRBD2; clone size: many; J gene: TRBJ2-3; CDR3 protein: CASSPAAGGPDADTQYF; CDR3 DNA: TGTGCCAGCAGCCCCGCGGCGGGGGGGCCAGACGCAGATACGCAGTATTTT
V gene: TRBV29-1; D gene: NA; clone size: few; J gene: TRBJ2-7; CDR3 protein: CSVAGTASYEQYF; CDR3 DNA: TGCAGCGTTGCCGGGACGGCCTCCTACGAGCAGTACTTC
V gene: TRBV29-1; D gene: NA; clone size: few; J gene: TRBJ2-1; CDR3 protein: CSGNRAGLAAEQFF; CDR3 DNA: TGCAGCGGCAACAGGGCAGGGTTAGCTGCTGAGCAGTTCTTC
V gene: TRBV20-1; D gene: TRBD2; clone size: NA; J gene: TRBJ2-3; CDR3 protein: CSAYPSGGARNTQYF; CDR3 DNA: TGCAGTGCCTATCCTAGCGGGGGGGCTCGGAATACGCAGTATTTT
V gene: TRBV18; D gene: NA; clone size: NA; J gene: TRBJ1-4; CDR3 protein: CASSPPEPGNEKLFF; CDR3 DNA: TGTGCCAGCTCACCACCGGAGCCGGGAAATGAAAAACTGTTTTTT
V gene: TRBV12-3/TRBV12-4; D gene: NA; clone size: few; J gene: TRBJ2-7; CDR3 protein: CASSFTAGNSYEQYF; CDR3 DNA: TGTGCCAGCAGTTTTACGGCAGGGAACTCCTACGAGCAGTACTTC
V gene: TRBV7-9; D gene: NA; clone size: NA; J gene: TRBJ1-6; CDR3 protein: CASSTVGRSYNSPLHF; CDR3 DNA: TGTGCCAGCAGCACGGTGGGCCGCTCCTATAATTCACCCCTCCACTTT
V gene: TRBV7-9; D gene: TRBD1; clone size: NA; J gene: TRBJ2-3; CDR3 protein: CASGRQGSLFTDTQYF; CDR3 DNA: TGTGCCAGCGGACGACAGGGCTCCCTGTTCACAGATACGCAGTATTTT
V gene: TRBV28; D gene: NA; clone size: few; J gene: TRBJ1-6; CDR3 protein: CASVGGGTYNSPLHF; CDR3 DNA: TGTGCCAGCGTAGGGGGAGGAACCTATAATTCACCCCTCCACTTT
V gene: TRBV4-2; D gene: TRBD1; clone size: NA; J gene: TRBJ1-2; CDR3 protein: CASSPEETGTGAYGYTF; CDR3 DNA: TGTGCCAGCAGCCCAGAGGAGACCGGGACAGGGGCCTATGGCTACACCTTC
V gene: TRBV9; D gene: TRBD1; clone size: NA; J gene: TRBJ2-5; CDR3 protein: CASSGDRGVHETQYF; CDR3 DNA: TGTGCCAGCAGCGGCGACAGGGGAGTTCACGAGACCCAGTACTTC